This TCR beta chain was retrieved from a study of control samples from healthy donors and cancer patients. The CDR3 consists of 14 residues. CDR1 and CDR2 from the germline V gene are LNHDA and SQIVND (reference sequence). The V gene end was trimmed by 5 bases and the J gene end by 4 bases; junction bases not matched to a gene: 5. Data came from immunoSEQ multiplex PCR; TCRdb stores just in-frame clones and leaves some out. The data hold some 130,000 clones, with about 93% observed a single time. The J gene is TRBJ2-1, the V gene TRBV19; 7 positions match TRBD1. Sequenced sample: blood. This clonotype was sampled from a man in his forties in good health. The CDR3 region is CASSPGQHYNEQFF. The CDR3 DNA sequence: TGTGCCAGTAGTCCGGGACAGCATTACAATGAGCAGTTCTTC.